The entry that follows covers one TCR beta chain sequence. The antigen is unknown. The data originate from a study of T cell responses to AZD1222 COVID-19 vaccine. Study details: The study pooled second doses at about 4 or about 12 weeks. Findings and limits, study-wide: Targeting of unmutated variant regions was reportedly seen in nearly half of spike-specific TCRs. Two AZD1222 doses significantly raised spike-specific TCR breadth and depth over controls. Only a handful of AZD1222 recipients, about six in all, had baseline seropositivity.

Generated by immunoSEQ multiplex PCR, the TCRdb table keeps only in-frame clones and is missing some. The sample consists of about 120,000 clones, around 85% of them appearing once. Trimming cost V 1 base and J 4 bases; bases outside gene matches: 2. The length of the CDR3 is 14 residues. Germline loops: CDR1 SGHNT, CDR2 YENEEA. This chain uses TRBV11-3 with TRBJ2-3; TRBD1 agrees at 7 bases. This material consisted of peripheral blood, taken on day 0 of AZD1222 vaccination. This clonotype originated in an adult in good health. Here the CDR3 reads CASSLGQGADTQYF. Written as DNA, the CDR3 is TGTGCCAGCAGCTTAGGCCAGGGGGCAGATACGCAGTATTTT.